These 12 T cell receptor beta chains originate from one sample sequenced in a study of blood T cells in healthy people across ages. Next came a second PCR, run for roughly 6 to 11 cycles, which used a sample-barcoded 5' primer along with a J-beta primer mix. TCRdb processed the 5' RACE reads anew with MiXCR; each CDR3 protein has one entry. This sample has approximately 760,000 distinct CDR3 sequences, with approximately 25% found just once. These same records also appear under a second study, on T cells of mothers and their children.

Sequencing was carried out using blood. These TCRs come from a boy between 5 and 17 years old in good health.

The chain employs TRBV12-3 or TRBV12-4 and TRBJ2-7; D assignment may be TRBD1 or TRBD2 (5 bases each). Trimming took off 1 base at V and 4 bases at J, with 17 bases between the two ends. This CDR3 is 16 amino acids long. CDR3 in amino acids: CASSLGQGSPGYEQYF. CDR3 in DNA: TGTGCCAGCAGTTTAGGTCAGGGTTCGCCGGGGTACGAGCAGTACTTC.

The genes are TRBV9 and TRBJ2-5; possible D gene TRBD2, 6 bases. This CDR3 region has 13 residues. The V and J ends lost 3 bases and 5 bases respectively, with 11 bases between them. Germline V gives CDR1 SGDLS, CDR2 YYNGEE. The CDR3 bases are TGTGCCAGCAGCGCGTCGCTAGCGGAGACCCAGTACTTC. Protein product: CASSASLAETQYF. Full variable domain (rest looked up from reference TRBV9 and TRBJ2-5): DSGVTQTPKHLITATGQRVTLRCSPRSGDLSVYWYQQSLDQGLQFLIQYYNGEERAKGNILERFSAQQFPDLHSELNLSSLELGDSALYFCASSASLAETQYFGPGTRLLVL.

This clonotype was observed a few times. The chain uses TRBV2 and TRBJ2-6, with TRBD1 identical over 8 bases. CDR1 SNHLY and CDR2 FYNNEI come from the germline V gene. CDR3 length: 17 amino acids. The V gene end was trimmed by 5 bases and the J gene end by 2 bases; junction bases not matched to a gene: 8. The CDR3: CASSIGTGVAGANVLTF. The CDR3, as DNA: TGTGCCAGCAGTATCGGGACAGGAGTTGCTGGGGCCAACGTCCTGACTTTC.

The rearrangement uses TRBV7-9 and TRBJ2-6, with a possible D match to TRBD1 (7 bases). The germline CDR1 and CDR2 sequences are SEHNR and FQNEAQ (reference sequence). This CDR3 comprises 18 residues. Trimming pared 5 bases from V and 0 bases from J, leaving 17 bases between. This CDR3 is CASSRQGGSSSGANVLTF. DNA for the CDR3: TGTGCCAGCAGCCGGCAGGGGGGTAGCAGCTCTGGGGCCAACGTCCTGACTTTC.

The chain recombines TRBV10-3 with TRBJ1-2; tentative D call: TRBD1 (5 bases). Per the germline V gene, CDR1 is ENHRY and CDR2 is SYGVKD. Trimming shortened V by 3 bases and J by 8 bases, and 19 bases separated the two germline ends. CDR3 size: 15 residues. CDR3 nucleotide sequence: TGTGCCATCAGTGAAGTATTCGGAGGGGCCAGGGGCTACACCTTC. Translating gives CAISEVFGGARGYTF.

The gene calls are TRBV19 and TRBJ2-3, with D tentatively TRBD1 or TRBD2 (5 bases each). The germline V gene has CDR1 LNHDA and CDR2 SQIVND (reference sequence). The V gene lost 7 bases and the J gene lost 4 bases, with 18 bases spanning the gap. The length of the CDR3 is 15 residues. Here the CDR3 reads CASTDVWQGPDTQYF. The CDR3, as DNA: TGTGCCAGTACCGACGTTTGGCAGGGACCAGATACGCAGTATTTT.

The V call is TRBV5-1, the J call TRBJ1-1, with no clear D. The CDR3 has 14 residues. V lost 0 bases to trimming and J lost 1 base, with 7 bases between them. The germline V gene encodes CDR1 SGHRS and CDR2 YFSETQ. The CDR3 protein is CASSLGDGNTEAFF. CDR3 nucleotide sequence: TGCGCCAGCAGCTTGGGAGACGGGAACACTGAAGCTTTCTTT.

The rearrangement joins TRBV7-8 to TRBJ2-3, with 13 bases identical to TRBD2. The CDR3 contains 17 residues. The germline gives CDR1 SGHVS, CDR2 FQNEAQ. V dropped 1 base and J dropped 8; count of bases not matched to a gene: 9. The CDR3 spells CASSLDQGLAGHITQYF. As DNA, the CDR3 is TGTGCCAGCAGCTTAGACCAGGGACTAGCGGGGCATATTACGCAGTATTTT.

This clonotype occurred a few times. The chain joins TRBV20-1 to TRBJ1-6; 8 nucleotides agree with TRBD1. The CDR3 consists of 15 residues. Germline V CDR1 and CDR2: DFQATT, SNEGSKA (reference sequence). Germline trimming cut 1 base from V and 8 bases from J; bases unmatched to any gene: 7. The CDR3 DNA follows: TGCAGTGCTAGAGTAGGACACAGGGGGGATTCACCCCTCCACTTT. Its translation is CSARVGHRGDSPLHF.

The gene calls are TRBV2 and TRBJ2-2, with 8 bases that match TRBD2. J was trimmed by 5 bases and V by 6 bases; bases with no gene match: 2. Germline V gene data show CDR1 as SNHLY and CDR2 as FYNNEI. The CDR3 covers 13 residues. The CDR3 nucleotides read TGTGCCAGCAGCGGGAGGGAGACCGGGGAGCTGTTTTTT. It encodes CASSGRETGELFF.

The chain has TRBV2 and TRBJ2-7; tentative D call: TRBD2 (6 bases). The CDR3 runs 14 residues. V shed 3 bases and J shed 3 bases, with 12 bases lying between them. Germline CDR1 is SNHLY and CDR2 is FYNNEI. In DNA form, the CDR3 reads TGTGCCAGCAGTGAGAGTAAGGAGGGCTACGAGCAGTACTTC. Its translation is CASSESKEGYEQYF.

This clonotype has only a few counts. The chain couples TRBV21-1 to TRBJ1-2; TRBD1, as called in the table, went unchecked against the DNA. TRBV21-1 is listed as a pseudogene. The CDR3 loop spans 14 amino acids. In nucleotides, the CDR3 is TGTGCCAGCAGCACGGGACCGGGGGTGTATGGCTACACCTTC. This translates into CASSTGPGVYGYTF.